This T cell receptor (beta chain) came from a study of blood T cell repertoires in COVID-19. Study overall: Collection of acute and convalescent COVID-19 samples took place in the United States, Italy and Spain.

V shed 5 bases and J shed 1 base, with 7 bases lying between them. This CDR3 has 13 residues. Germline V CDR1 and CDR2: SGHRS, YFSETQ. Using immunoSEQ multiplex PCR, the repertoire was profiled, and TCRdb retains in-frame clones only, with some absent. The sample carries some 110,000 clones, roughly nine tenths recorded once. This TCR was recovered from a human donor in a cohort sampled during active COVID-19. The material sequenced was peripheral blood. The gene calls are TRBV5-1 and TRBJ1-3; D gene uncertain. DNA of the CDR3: TGCGCCAGCAGGGAGGGTTCTGGAAACACCATATATTTT. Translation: CASREGSGNTIYF. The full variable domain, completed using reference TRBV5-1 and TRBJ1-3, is KAGVTQTPRYLIKTRGQQVTLSCSPISGHRSVSWYQQTPGQGLQFLFEYFSETQRNKGNFPGRFSGRQFSNSRSEMNVSTLELGDSALYLCASREGSGNTIYFGEGSWLTVV.